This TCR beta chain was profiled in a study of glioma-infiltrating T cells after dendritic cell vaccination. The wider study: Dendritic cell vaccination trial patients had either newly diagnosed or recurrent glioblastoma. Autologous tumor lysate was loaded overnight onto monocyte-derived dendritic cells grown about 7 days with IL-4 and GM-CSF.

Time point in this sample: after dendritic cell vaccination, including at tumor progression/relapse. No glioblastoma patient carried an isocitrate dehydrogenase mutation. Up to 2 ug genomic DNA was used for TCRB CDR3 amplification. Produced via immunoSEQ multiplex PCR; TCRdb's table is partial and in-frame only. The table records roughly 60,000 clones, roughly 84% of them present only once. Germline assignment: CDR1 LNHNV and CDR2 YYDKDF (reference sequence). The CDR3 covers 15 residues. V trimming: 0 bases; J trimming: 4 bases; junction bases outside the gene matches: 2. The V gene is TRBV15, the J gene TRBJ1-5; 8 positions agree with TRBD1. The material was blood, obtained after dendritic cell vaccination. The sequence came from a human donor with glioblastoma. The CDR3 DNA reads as TGTGCCACCAGCAGAGACAGGGGGCGAAATCAGCCCCAGCATTTT. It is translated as CATSRDRGRNQPQHF.